This T cell receptor beta chain was sequenced during a study of shared clonotypes between healthy human individuals. Overall study: The study used three CD4 naive, three CD4 memory, two CD8 naive and one CD8 memory plate per donor. Findings of the study overall: Generation of non-shared clonotypes was less probable than generation of clonotypes shared by all four donors. Sample collection involved blood only; tissue repertoires are likely different. Few donors limited the genetic and exposure-history diversity represented.

A single count supports this clone. Its matching antigen is unknown. CD45RO-negative, CCR7-selected cells formed the naive CD8 fraction, which excluded terminally differentiated effector memory CD45RA+ cells. Data came from immunoSEQ multiplex PCR; TCRdb stores just in-frame clones and leaves some out. The sample lists about 700,000 clones; about 91% were seen once. The sequencing sample was made of naive CD8+ T cells sorted from blood. The sequence was collected from a young man in good health.

The CDR3 sequence: CASSSMDTQETQYF. The CDR3 bases are TGTGCCAGCAGCTCAATGGACACACAAGAGACCCAGTACTTC. The chain links TRBV11-2 to TRBJ2-5; D is perhaps TRBD1 (5 bases). This CDR3 region has 14 residues. Looked up from germline, CDR1 is SGHAT and CDR2 is FQNNGV. The V and J ends lost 4 bases and 2 bases respectively, with 11 bases between them.